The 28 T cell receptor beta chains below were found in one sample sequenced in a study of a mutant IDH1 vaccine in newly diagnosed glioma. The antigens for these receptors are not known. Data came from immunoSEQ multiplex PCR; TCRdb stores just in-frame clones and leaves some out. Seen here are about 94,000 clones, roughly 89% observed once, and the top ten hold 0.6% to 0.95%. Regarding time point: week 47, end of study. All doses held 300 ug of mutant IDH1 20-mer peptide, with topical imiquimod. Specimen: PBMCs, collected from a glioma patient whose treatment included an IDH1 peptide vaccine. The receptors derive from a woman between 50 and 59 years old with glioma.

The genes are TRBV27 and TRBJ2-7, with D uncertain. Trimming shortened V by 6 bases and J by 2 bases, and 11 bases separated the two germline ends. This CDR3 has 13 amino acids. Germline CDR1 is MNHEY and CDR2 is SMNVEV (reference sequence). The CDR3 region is CASSPLGPYEQYF. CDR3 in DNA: TGTGCCAGCAGCCCCCTAGGTCCCTACGAGCAGTACTTC.

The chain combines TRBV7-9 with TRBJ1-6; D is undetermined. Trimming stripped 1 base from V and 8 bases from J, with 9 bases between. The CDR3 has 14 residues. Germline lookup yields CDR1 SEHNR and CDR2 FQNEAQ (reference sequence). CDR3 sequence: CASSLVGSYSPLHF. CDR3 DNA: TGTGCCAGCAGCTTAGTTGGCAGTTATTCACCCCTCCACTTT. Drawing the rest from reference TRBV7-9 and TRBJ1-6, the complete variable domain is DTGVSQNPRHKITKRGQNVTFRCDPISEHNRLYWYRQTLGQGPEFLTYFQNEAQLEKSRLLSDRFSAERPKGSFSTLEIQRTEQGDSAMYLCASSLVGSYSPLHFGNGTRLTVT.

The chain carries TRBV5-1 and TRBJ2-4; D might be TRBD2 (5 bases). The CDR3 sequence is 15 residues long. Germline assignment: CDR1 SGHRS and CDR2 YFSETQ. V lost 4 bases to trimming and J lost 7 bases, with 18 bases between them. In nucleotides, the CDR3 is TGCGCCAGCAGCCCGGGGTACGGGCCCTCCAACATTCAGTACTTC. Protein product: CASSPGYGPSNIQYF.

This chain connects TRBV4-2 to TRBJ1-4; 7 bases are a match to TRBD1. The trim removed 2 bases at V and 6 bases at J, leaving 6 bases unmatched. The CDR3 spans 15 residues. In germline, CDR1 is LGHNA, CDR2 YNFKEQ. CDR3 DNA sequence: TGTGCCAGCAGCCAACCCGACAGGGACTATGAAAAACTGTTTTTT. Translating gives CASSQPDRDYEKLFF.

The CDR3 sequence is CSVDGTSGTNEQFF. DNA for the CDR3: TGCAGCGTTGACGGGACTAGCGGGACAAATGAGCAGTTCTTC. V is TRBV29-1 and J is TRBJ2-1; 13 nucleotides agree with TRBD2. V gave up 3 bases and J gave up 7 bases; unmatched junction bases: 3. Germline values: CDR1 SQVTM, CDR2 ANQGSEA. This CDR3 comprises 14 residues.

The CDR3, as DNA: TGTGCCAGCAGCTTGATAGGGGGCTTAGTTGGGGCCAACGTCCTGACTTTC. Protein product: CASSLIGGLVGANVLTF. This chain links TRBV7-2 with TRBJ2-6; TRBD1 matches at 7 bases. This CDR3 is built from 17 residues. Germline CDR1 and CDR2: SGHTA and FQGNSA. V lost 3 bases and J lost 3; bases outside the gene matches: 8.

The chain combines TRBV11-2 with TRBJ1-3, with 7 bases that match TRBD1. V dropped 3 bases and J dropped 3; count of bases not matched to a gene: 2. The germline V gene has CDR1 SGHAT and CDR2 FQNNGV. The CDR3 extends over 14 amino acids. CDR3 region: CASSLRQGGNTIYF. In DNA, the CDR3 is TGTGCCAGCAGCTTGAGACAGGGTGGAAACACCATATATTTT. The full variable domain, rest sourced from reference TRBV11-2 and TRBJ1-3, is EAGVAQSPRYKIIEKRQSVAFWCNPISGHATLYWYQQILGQGPKLLIQFQNNGVVDDSQLPKDRFSAERLKGVDSTLKIQPAKLEDSAVYLCASSLRQGGNTIYFGEGSWLTVV.

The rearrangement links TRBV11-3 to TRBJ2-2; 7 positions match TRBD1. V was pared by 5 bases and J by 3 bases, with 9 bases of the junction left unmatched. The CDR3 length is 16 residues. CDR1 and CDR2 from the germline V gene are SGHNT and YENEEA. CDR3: CASSLRGGTYTGELFF. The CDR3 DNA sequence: TGTGCCAGCAGCCTCAGAGGGGGCACCTACACCGGGGAGCTGTTTTTT.

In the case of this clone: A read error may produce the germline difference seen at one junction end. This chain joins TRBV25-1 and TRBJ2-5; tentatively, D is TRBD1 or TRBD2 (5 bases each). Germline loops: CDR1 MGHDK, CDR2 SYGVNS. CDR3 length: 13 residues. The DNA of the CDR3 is TGTGCCAGCAGTCCCCGGGACCAAAAGACCCAGTACTTC. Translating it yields CASSPRDQKTQYF.

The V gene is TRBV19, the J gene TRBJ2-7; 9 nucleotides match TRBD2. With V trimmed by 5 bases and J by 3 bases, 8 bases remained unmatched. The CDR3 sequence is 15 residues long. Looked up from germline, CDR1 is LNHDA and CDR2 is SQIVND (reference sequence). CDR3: CASSPSLAGGYEQYF. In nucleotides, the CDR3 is TGTGCCAGTAGTCCTTCACTAGCGGGTGGCTACGAGCAGTACTTC.

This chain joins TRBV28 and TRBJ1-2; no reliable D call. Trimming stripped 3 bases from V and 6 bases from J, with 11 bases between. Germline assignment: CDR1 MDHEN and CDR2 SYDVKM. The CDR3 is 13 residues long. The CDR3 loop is CASSFIGIDGYTF. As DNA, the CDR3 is TGTGCCAGCAGTTTCATTGGAATCGATGGCTACACCTTC.

CDR3 sequence: CASSQLGGTEAFF. The CDR3 DNA follows: TGTGCCAGCAGCCAACTGGGGGGCACTGAAGCTTTCTTT. The rearrangement links TRBV7-3 to TRBJ1-1, with D maybe TRBD1 (5 bases). The CDR3 is 13 residues long. In germline, CDR1 is SGHTA, CDR2 FQGTGA. Trimming pared 5 bases from V and 4 bases from J, leaving 11 bases between.

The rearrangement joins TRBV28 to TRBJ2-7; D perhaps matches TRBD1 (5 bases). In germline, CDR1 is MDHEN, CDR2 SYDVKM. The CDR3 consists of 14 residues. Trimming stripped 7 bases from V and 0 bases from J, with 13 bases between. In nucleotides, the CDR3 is TGTGCCAGCACCTTAGGGGCGGTCTCCTACGAGCAGTACTTC. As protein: CASTLGAVSYEQYF.

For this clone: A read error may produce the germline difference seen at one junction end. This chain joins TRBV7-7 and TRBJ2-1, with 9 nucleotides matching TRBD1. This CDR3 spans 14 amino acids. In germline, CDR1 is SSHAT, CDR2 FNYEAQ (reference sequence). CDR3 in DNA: TGTGCTAGCAGTAGGGGGACAGGGATCAATGAGCAGTTCTTC. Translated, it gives CASSRGTGINEQFF. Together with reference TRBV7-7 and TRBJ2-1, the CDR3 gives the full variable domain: GAGVSQSPRYKVTKRGQDVTLRCDPISSHATLYWYQQALGQGPEFLTYFNYEAQPDKSGLPSDRFSAERPEGSISTLTIQRTEQRDSAMYRCASSRGTGINEQFFGPGTRLTVL.

CDR3 loop: CASSRPAGIQETQYF. As DNA, the CDR3 is TGCGCCAGCAGCCGCCCGGCAGGGATACAAGAGACCCAGTACTTC. V is TRBV5-1 and J is TRBJ2-5; weak D call: TRBD1 (5 bases). Germline V CDR1 and CDR2: SGHRS, YFSETQ. This CDR3 is built from 15 residues. V was shortened by 4 bases and J by 2 bases, with 15 bases between the two germline ends. Drawing the rest from reference TRBV5-1 and TRBJ2-5, the complete variable domain is KAGVTQTPRYLIKTRGQQVTLSCSPISGHRSVSWYQQTPGQGLQFLFEYFSETQRNKGNFPGRFSGRQFSNSRSEMNVSTLELGDSALYLCASSRPAGIQETQYFGPGTRLLVL.

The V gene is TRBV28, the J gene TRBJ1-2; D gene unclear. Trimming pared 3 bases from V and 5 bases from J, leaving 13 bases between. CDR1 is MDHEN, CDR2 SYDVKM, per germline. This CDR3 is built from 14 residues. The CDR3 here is CASSLSRSHYGYTF. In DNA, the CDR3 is TGTGCCAGCAGTTTGAGTAGGAGTCATTATGGCTACACCTTC.

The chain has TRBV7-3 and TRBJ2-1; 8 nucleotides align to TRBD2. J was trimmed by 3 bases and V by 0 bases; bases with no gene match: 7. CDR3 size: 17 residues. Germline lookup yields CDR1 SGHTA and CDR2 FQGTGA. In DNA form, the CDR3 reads TGTGCCAGCAGCTTAACACCCGGACTAGCTTTCTACAATGAGCAGTTCTTC. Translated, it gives CASSLTPGLAFYNEQFF.

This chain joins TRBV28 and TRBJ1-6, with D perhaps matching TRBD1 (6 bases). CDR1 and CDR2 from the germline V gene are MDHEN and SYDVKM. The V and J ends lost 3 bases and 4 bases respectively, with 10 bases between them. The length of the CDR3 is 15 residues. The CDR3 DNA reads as TGTGCCAGCAGTTTGGGGGCAATTTATAATTCACCCCTCCACTTT. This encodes CASSLGAIYNSPLHF. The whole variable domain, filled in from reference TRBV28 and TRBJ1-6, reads DVKVTQSSRYLVKRTGEKVFLECVQDMDHENMFWYRQDPGLGLRLIYFSYDVKMKEKGDIPEGYSVSREKKERFSLILESASTNQTSMYLCASSLGAIYNSPLHFGNGTRLTVT.

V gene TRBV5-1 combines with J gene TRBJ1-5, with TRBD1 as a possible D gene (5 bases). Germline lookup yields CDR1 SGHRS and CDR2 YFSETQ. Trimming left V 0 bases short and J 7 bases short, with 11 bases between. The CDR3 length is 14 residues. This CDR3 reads CASSLEGRGQPQHF. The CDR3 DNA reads TGCGCCAGCAGCTTGGAGGGTAGGGGCCAGCCCCAGCATTTT. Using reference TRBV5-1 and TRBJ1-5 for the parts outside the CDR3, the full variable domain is KAGVTQTPRYLIKTRGQQVTLSCSPISGHRSVSWYQQTPGQGLQFLFEYFSETQRNKGNFPGRFSGRQFSNSRSEMNVSTLELGDSALYLCASSLEGRGQPQHFGDGTRLSIL.

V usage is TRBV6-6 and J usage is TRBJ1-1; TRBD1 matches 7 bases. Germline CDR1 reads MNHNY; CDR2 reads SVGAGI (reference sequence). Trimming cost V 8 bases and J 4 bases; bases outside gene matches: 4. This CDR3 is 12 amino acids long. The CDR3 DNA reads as TGTGCCAGCCGACAGGGCAGCACTGAAGCTTTCTTT. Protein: CASRQGSTEAFF.

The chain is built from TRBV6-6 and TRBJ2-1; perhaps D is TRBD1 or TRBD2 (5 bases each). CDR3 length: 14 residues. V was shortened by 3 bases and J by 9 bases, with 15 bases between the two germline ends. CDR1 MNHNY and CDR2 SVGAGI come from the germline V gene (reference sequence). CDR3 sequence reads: CASSYLGEQGEQFF. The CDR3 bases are TGTGCCAGCAGTTATCTGGGGGAGCAGGGTGAGCAGTTCTTC.

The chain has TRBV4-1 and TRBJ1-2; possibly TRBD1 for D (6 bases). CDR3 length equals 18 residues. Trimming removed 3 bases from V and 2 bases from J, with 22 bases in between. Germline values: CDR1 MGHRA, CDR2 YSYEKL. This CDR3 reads CASSHATGYGGPNYGYTF. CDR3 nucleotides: TGCGCCAGCAGCCATGCCACAGGGTATGGGGGCCCCAACTATGGCTACACCTTC.

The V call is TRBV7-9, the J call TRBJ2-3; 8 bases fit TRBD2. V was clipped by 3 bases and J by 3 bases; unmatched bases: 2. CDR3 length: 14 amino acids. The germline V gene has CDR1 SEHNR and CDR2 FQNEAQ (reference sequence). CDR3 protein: CASSFGLATDTQYF. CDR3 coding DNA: TGTGCCAGCAGCTTTGGACTAGCAACAGATACGCAGTATTTT.

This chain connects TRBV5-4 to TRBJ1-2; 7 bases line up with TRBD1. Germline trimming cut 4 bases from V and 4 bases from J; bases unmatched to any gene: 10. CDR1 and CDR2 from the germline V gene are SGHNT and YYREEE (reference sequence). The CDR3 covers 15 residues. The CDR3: CASSLAGGAGYGYTF. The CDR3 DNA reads TGTGCCAGCAGCCTCGCAGGGGGGGCTGGCTATGGCTACACCTTC.

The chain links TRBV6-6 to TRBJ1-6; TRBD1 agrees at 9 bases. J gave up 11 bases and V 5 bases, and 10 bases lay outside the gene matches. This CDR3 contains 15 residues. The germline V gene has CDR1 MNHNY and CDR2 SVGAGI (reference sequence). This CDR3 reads CASSPLGTGLAPLHF. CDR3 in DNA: TGTGCCAGCAGTCCCCTGGGGACAGGGTTAGCACCCCTCCACTTT.

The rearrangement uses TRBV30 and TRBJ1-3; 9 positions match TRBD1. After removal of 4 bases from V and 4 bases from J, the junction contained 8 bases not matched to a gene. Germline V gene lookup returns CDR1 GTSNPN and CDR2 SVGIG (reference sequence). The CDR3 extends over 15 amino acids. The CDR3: CAWNEQGARGNTIYF. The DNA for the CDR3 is TGTGCCTGGAACGAACAGGGGGCGCGGGGAAACACCATATATTTT.

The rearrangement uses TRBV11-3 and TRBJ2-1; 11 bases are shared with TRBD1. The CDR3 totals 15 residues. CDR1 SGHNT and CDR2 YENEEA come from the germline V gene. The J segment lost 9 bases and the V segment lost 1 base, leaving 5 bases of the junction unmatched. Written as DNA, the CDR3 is TGTGCCAGCAGCTTAGCTGGACAGGGGGCGGGTGAGCAGTTCTTC. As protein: CASSLAGQGAGEQFF. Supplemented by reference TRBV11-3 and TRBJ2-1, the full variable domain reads EAGVVQSPRYKIIEKKQPVAFWCNPISGHNTLYWYLQNLGQGPELLIRYENEEAVDDSQLPKDRFSAERLKGVDSTLKIQPAELGDSAVYLCASSLAGQGAGEQFFGPGTRLTVL.

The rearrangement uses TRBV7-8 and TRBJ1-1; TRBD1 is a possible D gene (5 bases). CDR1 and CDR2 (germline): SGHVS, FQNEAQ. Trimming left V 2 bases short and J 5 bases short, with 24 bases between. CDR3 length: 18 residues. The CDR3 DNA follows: TGTGCCAGCAGCTTAATGGGGGGAACGGGTATATTGAGGACTGAAGCTTTCTTT. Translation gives CASSLMGGTGILRTEAFF.